A selection of T cell receptor beta chains follows, all from one sample in a study of blood T cell repertoires in COVID-19. Sequencing used immunoSEQ multiplex PCR; TCRdb keeps in-frame clones, though not all of them. The sample shows about 260,000 clones, around nine tenths of them seen only once. Sequencing was done on a sample of peripheral blood. The receptors here all came from a man in his forties who had recovered from COVID-19. Both conserved end residues are part of each CDR3. D genes are given only for firm matches. Size is omitted from some rows. Given values are once, few, many or a class for expanded clones.

.,TRBD1,TRBJ1-6,TRBV9,CASSVTGDNSPLHF,TGTGCCAGCAGCGTCACAGGGGATAATTCACCCCTCCACTTT
.,.,TRBJ2-2,TRBV5-4,CASSSLARGNTGELFF,TGTGCCAGCAGCTCGCTAGCACGTGGGAACACCGGGGAGCTGTTTTTT
.,.,TRBJ1-1,TRBV18,CASSNRAVNTEAFF,TGTGCCAGCTCGAACAGGGCAGTGAACACTGAAGCTTTCTTT
.,.,TRBJ2-7,TRBV12-3/TRBV12-4,CASTNYGQSQYF,TGTGCCAGCACCAATTACGGACAGTCACAGTACTTC
.,TRBD2,TRBJ2-2,TRBV9,CASRAGSNTGELFF,TGTGCCAGCCGAGCGGGATCGAACACCGGGGAGCTGTTTTTT
.,.,TRBJ1-5,TRBV21-1,CASSTEVEPKGLTGASNQPQHF,TGTGCCAGCAGCACGGAGGTCGAACCCAAGGGCCTCACAGGGGCCAGCAATCAGCCCCAGCATTTT
few,.,TRBJ2-1,TRBV6-5,CATQTPSDKFF,TGTGCCACCCAGACTCCTAGTGATAAGTTCTTC
.,.,TRBJ1-2,TRBV15,CATSPTPPADDGYTF,TGTGCCACCAGTCCAACCCCGCCTGCGGATGATGGCTACACCTTC
few,.,TRBJ2-3,TRBV7-9,CASSPQGKRGQYF,TGTGCCAGCAGCCCCCAAGGAAAAAGAGGGCAGTATTTT
.,TRBD2,TRBJ2-3,TRBV2,CASRARLAGDTDTQYF,TGTGCCAGCAGGGCAAGACTAGCGGGGGACACAGATACGCAGTATTTT
.,.,TRBJ2-3,TRBV5-1,CASSFRSTDTQYF,TGCGCCAGCAGCTTTCGTAGCACAGATACGCAGTATTTT
.,TRBD2,TRBJ2-1,TRBV11-2,CASSLVLSGVDEQFF,TGTGCCAGCAGCTTAGTTCTTAGCGGGGTCGATGAGCAGTTCTTC
.,.,TRBJ1-1,TRBV6-5,CASSFQGFMNTEAFF,TGTGCCAGCAGTTTCCAGGGGTTTATGAACACTGAAGCTTTCTTT
.,TRBD2,TRBJ2-3,TRBV9,CASSAEAGVTDTQYF,TGTGCCAGCAGCGCGGAGGCGGGAGTAACAGATACGCAGTATTTT
.,.,TRBJ1-1,TRBV11-2,CASSLDGGEAFF,TGTGCCAGCAGCTTAGATGGGGGGGAAGCTTTCTTT
.,.,TRBJ2-2,TRBV7-2,CASSLSVVRELFF,TGTGCCAGCAGCTTATCGGTTGTTAGGGAGCTGTTTTTT
once,.,TRBJ1-4,TRBV11-2,CASSFTGIANEKLFF,TGTGCCAGCAGCTTCACAGGCATCGCTAATGAAAAACTGTTTTTT
.,TRBD1,TRBJ2-7,TRBV19,CASSIRDRSYEQYF,TGTGCCAGTAGTATCCGGGACAGGAGCTACGAGCAGTACTTC
.,.,TRBJ1-2,TRBV6-5,CASTRGVEYGYTF,TGTGCCAGCACGCGGGGGGTGGAGTATGGCTACACCTTC
few,TRBD1,TRBJ1-6,TRBV12-3/TRBV12-4,CASSPDRGRPLHF,TGTGCCAGCAGCCCGGACAGGGGACGACCCCTCCACTTT
few,.,TRBJ1-5,TRBV7-9,CASSLRYGQPQHF,TGTGCCAGCAGCCTCAGGTACGGTCAGCCCCAGCATTTT
.,.,TRBJ2-5,TRBV6-5,CATARGGQETQYF,TGTGCCACTGCGCGGGGTGGTCAAGAGACCCAGTACTTC
.,TRBD1,TRBJ2-1,TRBV7-8,CASLRDRVMGEQFF,TGTGCCAGCCTCCGGGACAGGGTAATGGGTGAGCAGTTCTTC
.,.,TRBJ1-3,TRBV2,CASNIQRTKPGNTIYF,TGTGCCAGCAATATACAGCGGACTAAACCTGGAAACACCATATATTTT
.,TRBD2,TRBJ2-2,TRBV7-3,CASSLSGRSYTGELFF,TGTGCCAGCAGCTTAAGCGGGAGATCGTACACCGGGGAGCTGTTTTTT
.,TRBD2,TRBJ2-5,TRBV5-1,CASSATGGSLETQYF,TGCGCCAGCAGCGCTACTGGCGGGAGTTTAGAGACCCAGTACTTC
.,.,TRBJ2-3,TRBV5-1,CASSLGLSRSTDTQYF,TGCGCCAGCAGCTTGGGACTATCCAGGAGCACAGATACGCAGTATTTT
.,.,TRBJ2-3,TRBV5-1,CASSFRESVDTQYF,TGCGCCAGCAGCTTCCGGGAGAGTGTGGATACGCAGTATTTT
.,.,TRBJ2-7,TRBV11-2,CASSHIGQSATYEQYF,TGTGCCAGCAGCCACATTGGACAGAGCGCTACCTACGAGCAGTACTTC
.,.,TRBJ2-7,TRBV12-3/TRBV12-4,CASSFGQGEQYF,TGTGCCAGCAGTTTCGGGCAGGGCGAGCAGTACTTC
.,.,TRBJ1-2,TRBV7-9,CASSWERDGGNYGYTF,TGTGCCAGCAGCTGGGAGAGGGATGGGGGGAACTATGGCTACACCTTC
.,TRBD2,TRBJ2-2,TRBV7-2,CASSVGLAGGTGELFF,TGTGCCAGCAGCGTTGGACTAGCGGGGGGCACCGGGGAGCTGTTTTTT
.,TRBD2,TRBJ2-7,TRBV4-2,CASSLRTSGADEQYF,TGTGCCAGCAGCCTGCGGACTAGCGGGGCCGACGAGCAGTACTTC
.,TRBD2,TRBJ2-4,TRBV7-2,CASSPWSGENIQYF,TGTGCCAGCAGCCCTTGGAGCGGGGAAAACATTCAGTACTTC
.,TRBD1,TRBJ2-1,TRBV4-3,CASSQVDRVGDEQFF,TGCGCCAGCAGCCAAGTCGACAGGGTGGGGGATGAGCAGTTCTTC